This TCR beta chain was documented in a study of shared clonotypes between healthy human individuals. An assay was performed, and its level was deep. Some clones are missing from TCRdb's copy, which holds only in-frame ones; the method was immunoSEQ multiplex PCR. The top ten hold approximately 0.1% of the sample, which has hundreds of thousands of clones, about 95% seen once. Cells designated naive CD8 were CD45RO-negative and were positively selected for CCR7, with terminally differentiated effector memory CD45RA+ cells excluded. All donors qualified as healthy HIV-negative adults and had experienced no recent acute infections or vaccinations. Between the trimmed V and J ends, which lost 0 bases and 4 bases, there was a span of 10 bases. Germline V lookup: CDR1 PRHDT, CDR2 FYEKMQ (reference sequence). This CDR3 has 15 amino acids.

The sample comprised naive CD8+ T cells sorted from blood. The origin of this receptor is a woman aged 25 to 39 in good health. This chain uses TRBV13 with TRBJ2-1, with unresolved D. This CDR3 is CASSLGSGEYNEQFF. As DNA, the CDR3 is TGTGCCAGCAGCTTAGGCTCTGGCGAATACAATGAGCAGTTCTTC.